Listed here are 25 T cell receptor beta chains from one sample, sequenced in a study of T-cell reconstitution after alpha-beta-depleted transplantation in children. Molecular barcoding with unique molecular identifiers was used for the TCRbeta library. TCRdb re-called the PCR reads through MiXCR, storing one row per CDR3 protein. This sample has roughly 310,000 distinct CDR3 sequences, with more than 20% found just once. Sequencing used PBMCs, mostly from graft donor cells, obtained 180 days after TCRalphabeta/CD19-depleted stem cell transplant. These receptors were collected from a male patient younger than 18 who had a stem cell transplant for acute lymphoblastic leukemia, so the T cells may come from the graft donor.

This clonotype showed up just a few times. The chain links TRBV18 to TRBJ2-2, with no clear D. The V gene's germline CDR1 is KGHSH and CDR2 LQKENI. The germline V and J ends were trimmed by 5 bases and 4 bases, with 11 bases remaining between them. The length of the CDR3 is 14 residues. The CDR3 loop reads CASSSDLGTGELFF. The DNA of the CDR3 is TGTGCCAGCTCATCCGACCTGGGCACCGGGGAGCTGTTTTTT.

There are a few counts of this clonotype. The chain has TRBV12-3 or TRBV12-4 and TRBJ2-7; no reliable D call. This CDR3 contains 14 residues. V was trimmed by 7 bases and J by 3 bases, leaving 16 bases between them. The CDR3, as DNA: TGTGCCAGCACCGACGACGATCTCGGCTACGAGCAGTACTTC. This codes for CASTDDDLGYEQYF.

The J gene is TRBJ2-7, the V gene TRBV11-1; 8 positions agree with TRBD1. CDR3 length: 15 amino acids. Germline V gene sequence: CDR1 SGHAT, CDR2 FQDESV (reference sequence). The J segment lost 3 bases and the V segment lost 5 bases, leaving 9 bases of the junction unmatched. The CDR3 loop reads CASSRGQGSLYEQYF. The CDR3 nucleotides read TGTGCCAGCAGCCGTGGACAGGGTAGCCTCTACGAGCAGTACTTC.

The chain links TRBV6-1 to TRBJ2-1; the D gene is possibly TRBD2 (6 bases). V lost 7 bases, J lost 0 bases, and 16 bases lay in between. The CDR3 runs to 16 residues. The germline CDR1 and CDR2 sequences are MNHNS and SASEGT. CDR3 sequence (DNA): TGTGCCAGCAACCCCCTTAGCGGAAGCTCCTACAATGAGCAGTTCTTC. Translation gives CASNPLSGSSYNEQFF.

The CDR3 DNA follows: TGTGCCAGCAGTCAAGACAGGGTAAGAACTGAAGCTTTCTTT. Translating gives CASSQDRVRTEAFF. The chain has TRBV12-3 or TRBV12-4 and TRBJ1-1; 7 bases are a match to TRBD1. With V trimmed by 5 bases and J by 5 bases, 8 bases remained unmatched. This CDR3 region has 14 residues.

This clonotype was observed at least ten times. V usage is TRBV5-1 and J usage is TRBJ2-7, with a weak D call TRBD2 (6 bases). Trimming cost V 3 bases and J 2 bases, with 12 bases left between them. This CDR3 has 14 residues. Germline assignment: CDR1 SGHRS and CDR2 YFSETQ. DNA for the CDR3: TGCGCCAGCAGCTCCCTAGGCGGGACCTACGAGCAGTACTTC. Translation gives CASSSLGGTYEQYF.

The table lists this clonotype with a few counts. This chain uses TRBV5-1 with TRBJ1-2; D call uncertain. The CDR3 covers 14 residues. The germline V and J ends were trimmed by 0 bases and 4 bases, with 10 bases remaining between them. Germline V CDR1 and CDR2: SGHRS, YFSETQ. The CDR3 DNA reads TGCGCCAGCAGCTTGGATGAGGGCCCCTATGGCTACACCTTC. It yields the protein CASSLDEGPYGYTF.

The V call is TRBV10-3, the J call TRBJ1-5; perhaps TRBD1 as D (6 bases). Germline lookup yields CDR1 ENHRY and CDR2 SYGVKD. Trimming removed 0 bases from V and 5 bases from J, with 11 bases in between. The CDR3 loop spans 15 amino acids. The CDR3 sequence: CAISESRDTDQPQHF. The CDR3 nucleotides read TGTGCCATCAGTGAGTCGAGGGACACCGATCAGCCCCAGCATTTT.

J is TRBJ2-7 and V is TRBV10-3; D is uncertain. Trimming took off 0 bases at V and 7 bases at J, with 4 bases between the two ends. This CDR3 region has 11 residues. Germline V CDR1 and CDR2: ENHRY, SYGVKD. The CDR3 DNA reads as TGTGCCATCAGTGAGTCCAGGGAGCAGTACTTC. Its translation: CAISESREQYF.

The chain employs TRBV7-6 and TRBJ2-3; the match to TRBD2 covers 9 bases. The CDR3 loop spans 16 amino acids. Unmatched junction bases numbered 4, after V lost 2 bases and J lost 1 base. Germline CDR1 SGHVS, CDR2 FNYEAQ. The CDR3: CASSLSRTSGTDTQYF. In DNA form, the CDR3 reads TGTGCCAGCAGCTTATCCAGGACTAGCGGCACAGATACGCAGTATTTT. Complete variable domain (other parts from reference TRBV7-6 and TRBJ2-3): GAGVSQSPRYKVTKRGQDVALRCDPISGHVSLYWYRQALGQGPEFLTYFNYEAQQDKSGLPNDRFSAERPEGSISTLTIQRTEQRDSAMYRCASSLSRTSGTDTQYFGPGTRLTVL.

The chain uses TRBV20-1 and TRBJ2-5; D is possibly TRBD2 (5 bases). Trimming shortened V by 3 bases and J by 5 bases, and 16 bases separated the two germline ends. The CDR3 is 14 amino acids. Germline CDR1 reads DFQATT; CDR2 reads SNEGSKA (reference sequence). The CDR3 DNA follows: TGCAGTGCTAGTCGGTGGGAGAGTGGGGAGACCCAGTACTTC. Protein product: CSASRWESGETQYF.

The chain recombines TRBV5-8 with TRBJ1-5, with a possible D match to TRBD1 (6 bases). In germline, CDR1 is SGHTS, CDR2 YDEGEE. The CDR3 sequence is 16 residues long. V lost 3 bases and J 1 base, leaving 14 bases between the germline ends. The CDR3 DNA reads TGTGCCAGCAGCTCCTCCCGGGGGCTAAGCAATCAGCCCCAGCATTTT. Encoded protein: CASSSSRGLSNQPQHF.

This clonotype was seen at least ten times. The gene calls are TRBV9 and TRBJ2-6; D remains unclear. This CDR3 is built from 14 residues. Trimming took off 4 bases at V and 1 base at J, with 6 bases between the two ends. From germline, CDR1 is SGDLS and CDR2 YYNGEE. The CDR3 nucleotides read TGTGCCAGCAGCCCCCCTTCTGGGGCCAACGTCCTGACTTTC. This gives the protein CASSPPSGANVLTF.

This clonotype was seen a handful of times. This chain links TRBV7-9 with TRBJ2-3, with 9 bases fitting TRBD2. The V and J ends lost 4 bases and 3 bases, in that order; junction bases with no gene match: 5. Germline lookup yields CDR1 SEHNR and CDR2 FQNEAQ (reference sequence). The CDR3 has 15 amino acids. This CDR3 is CASSSRLAATDTQYF. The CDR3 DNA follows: TGTGCCAGCAGCTCAAGACTAGCGGCTACAGATACGCAGTATTTT.

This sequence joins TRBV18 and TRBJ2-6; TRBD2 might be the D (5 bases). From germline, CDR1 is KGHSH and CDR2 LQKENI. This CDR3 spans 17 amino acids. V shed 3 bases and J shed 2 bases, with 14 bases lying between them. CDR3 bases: TGTGCCAGCTCACCGGAGGTCGGGGTTCCTGGGGCCAACGTCCTGACTTTC. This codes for CASSPEVGVPGANVLTF.

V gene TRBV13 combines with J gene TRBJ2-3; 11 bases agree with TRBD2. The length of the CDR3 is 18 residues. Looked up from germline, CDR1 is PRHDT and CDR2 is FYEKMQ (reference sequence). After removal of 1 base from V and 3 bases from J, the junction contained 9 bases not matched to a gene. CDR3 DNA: TGTGCCAGCAGCTTAGAACTCGGGCTAGCGGGAGGAACAGATACGCAGTATTTT. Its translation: CASSLELGLAGGTDTQYF.

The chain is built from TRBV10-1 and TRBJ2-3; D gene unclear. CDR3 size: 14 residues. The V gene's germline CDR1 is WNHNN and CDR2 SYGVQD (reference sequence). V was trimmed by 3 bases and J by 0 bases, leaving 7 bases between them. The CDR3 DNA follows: TGCGCCAGCAGTGATTACTCAAGCACAGATACGCAGTATTTT. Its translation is CASSDYSSTDTQYF.

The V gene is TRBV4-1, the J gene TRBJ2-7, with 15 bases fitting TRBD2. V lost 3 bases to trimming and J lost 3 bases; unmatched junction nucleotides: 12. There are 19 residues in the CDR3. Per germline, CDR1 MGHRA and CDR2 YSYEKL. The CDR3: CASSQRTGLAGGPIYEQYF. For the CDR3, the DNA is TGCGCCAGCAGCCAGCGAACCGGACTAGCGGGAGGGCCGATCTACGAGCAGTACTTC.

The CDR3 reads CASSRGDSSGNTIYF. Written as DNA, the CDR3 is TGTGCCAGCAGCCGAGGGGACAGCTCTGGAAACACCATATATTTT. The J gene is TRBJ1-3, the V gene TRBV9; 7 bases fit TRBD1. This CDR3 region has 15 residues. The germline CDR1 and CDR2 sequences are SGDLS and YYNGEE. Losses at the gene ends were 4 bases for V and 0 bases for J; bases not matched to a gene: 4.

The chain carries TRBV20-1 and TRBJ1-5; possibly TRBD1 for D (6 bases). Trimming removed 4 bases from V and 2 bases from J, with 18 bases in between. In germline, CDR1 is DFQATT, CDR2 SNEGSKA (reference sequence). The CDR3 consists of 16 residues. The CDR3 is CSAKAGVGVGNQPQHF. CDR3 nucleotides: TGCAGTGCTAAAGCAGGGGTGGGGGTCGGCAATCAGCCCCAGCATTTT.

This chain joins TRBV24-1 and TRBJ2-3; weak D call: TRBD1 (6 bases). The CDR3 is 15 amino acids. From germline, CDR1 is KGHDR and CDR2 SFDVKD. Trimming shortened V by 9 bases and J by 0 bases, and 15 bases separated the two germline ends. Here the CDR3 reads CATLDYRVSTDTQYF. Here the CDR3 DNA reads TGTGCCACCTTAGACTACAGGGTTAGCACAGATACGCAGTATTTT.

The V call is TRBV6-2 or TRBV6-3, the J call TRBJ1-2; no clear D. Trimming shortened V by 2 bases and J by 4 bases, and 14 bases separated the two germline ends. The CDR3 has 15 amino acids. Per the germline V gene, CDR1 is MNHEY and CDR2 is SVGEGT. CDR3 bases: TGTGCCAGCAGTTACAACGCCGGGTCGAGCTATGGCTACACCTTC. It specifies CASSYNAGSSYGYTF.

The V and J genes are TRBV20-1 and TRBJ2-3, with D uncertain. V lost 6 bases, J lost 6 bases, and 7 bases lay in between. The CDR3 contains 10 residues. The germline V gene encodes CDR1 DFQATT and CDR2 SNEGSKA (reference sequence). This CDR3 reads CSAALDTQYF. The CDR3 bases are TGCAGTGCCGCGCTGGATACGCAGTATTTT.

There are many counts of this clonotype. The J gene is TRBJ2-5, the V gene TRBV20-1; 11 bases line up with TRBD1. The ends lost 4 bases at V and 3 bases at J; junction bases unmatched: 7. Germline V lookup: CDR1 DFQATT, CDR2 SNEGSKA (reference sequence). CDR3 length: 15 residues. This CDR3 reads CSATPGTGGEETQYF. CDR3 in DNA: TGCAGTGCTACTCCCGGGACAGGGGGAGAAGAGACCCAGTACTTC.

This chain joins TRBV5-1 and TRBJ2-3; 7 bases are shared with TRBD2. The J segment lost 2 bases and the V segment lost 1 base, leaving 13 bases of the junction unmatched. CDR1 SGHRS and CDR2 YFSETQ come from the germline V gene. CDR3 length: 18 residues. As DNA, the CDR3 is TGCGCCAGCAGCTTGTCCTTTCAAGGGACTACCATCACAGATACGCAGTATTTT. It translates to CASSLSFQGTTITDTQYF. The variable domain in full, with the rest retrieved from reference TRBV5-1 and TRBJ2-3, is KAGVTQTPRYLIKTRGQQVTLSCSPISGHRSVSWYQQTPGQGLQFLFEYFSETQRNKGNFPGRFSGRQFSNSRSEMNVSTLELGDSALYLCASSLSFQGTTITDTQYFGPGTRLTVL.